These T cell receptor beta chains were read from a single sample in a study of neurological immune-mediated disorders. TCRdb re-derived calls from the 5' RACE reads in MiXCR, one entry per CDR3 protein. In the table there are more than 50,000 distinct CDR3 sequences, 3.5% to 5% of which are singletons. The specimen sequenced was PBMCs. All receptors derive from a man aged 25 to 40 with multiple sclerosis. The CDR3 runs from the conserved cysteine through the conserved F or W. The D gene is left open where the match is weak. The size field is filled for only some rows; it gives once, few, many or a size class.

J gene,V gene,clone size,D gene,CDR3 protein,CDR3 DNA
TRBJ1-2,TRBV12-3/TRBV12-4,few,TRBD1,CANGLDRGGGYTF,TGTGCCAACGGGTTGGACAGGGGGGGTGGCTACACCTTC
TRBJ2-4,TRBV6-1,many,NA,CASIPRGLSKNIQYF,TGTGCCAGCATCCCCCGAGGGTTAAGCAAAAACATTCAGTACTTC
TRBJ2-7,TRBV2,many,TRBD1,CASSGEGQGYHEQYF,TGTGCCAGCAGTGGGGAGGGACAGGGGTACCACGAGCAGTACTTC
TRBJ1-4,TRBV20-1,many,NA,CSARGQEGEKLFF,TGCAGTGCTAGGGGCCAGGAGGGGGAAAAACTGTTTTTT
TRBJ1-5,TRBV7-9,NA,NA,CASSQGGSNQPQNF,TGTGCCAGCAGCCAAGGGGGTTCCAATCAGCCCCAGAATTTT
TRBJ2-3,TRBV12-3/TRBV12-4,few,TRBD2,CASSLRTSGGATTDTQYF,TGTGCCAGCAGTTTAAGGACTAGCGGGGGGGCCACCACAGATACGCAGTATTTT
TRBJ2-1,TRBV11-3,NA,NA,CASSLGDANEQFF,TGTGCCAGCAGCTTAGGGGATGCCAATGAGCAGTTCTTC
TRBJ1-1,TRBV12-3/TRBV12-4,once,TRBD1,CASSLNPGTGTNTEAFF,TGTGCCAGCAGCCTGAACCCGGGGACAGGGACAAACACTGAAGCTTTCTTT
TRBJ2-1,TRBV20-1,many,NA,CSVVGGSYNEQFF,TGCAGTGTGGTGGGCGGCTCCTACAATGAGCAGTTCTTC
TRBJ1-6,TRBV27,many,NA,CASGKWLNSPLHF,TGTGCCAGCGGAAAATGGTTGAATTCACCCCTCCACTTT
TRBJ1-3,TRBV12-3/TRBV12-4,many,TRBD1,CASENRGIGGNTIYF,TGTGCCAGCGAAAACAGGGGGATCGGCGGAAACACCATATATTTT
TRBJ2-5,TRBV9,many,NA,CASSVAGNQRQETQYF,TGTGCCAGCAGCGTAGCAGGGAACCAACGCCAAGAGACCCAGTACTTC
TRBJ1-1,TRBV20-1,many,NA,CSARVGRWTEAFF,TGCAGTGCTAGAGTAGGGCGGTGGACTGAAGCTTTCTTT
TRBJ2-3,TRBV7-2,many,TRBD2,CASSLREGPGMQYF,TGTGCCAGCAGCTTACGGGAGGGGCCCGGGATGCAGTATTTT
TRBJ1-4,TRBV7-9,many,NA,CASSLPEGMGEKLFF,TGTGCCAGCAGCTTACCGGAGGGGATGGGAGAAAAACTGTTTTTT
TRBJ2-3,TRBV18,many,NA,CASSPISGSTDTQYF,TGTGCCAGCTCCCCTATCAGCGGCAGCACAGATACGCAGTATTTT
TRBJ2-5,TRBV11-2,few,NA,CASSQGSQETQYF,TGTGCCAGCAGTCAGGGGAGCCAAGAGACCCAGTACTTC
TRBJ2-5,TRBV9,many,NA,CASSVDVGEETQYF,TGTGCCAGCAGCGTAGACGTAGGGGAAGAGACCCAGTACTTC
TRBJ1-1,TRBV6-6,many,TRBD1,CASSLQGILTEAFF,TGTGCCAGCAGTTTACAGGGGATCCTCACTGAAGCTTTCTTT
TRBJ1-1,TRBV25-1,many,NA,CASKGPYTEAFF,TGTGCCAGTAAGGGGCCTTACACTGAAGCTTTCTTT
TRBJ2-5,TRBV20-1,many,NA,CSAREVRDAPRETQYF,TGCAGTGCTAGAGAAGTTAGGGACGCCCCCAGGGAGACCCAGTACTTC
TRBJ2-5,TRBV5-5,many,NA,CASSWQGRETQYF,TGTGCCAGCAGCTGGCAGGGGCGTGAGACCCAGTACTTC
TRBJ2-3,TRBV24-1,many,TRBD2,CATSDSGTSGILTDTQYF,TGTGCCACCAGTGATTCGGGGACTAGCGGGATCCTCACAGATACGCAGTATTTT
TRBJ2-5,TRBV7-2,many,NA,CASSLHMETQYF,TGTGCCAGCAGCCTTCACATGGAGACCCAGTACTTC
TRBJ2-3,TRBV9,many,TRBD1,CASSVAGDRGHSSTDTQYF,TGTGCCAGCAGCGTAGCCGGGGACAGGGGACATTCTAGCACAGATACGCAGTATTTT
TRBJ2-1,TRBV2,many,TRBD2,CASSEESGSGHEQFF,TGTGCCAGCAGTGAAGAGTCGGGTAGCGGGCATGAGCAGTTCTTC
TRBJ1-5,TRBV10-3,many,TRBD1,CAASLTGDNQPQHF,TGTGCCGCTTCGCTCACAGGGGATAATCAGCCCCAGCATTTT
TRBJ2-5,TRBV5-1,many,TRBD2,CASSLGTISRETQYF,TGCGCCAGCAGCTTAGGGACTATCTCCAGAGAGACCCAGTACTTC
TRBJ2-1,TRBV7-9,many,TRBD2,CASSSRLAGHNNEQFF,TGTGCCAGCAGCTCTCGACTAGCGGGGCACAACAATGAGCAGTTCTTC
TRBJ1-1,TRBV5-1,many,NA,CASSLALNTEAFF,TGCGCCAGCAGCTTGGCTCTGAACACTGAAGCTTTCTTT
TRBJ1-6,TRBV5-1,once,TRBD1,CASSGQGGPPLHF,TGCGCCAGCAGCGGACAGGGTGGACCACCCCTCCACTTT
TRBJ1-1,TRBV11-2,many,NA,CASSLDPGNTEAFF,TGTGCCAGCAGCTTAGACCCGGGGAACACTGAAGCTTTCTTT
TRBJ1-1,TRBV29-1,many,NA,CSAKSDTEAFF,TGCAGCGCCAAATCGGACACTGAAGCTTTCTTT
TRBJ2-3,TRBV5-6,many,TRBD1,CASSLVQGRPDTQYF,TGTGCCAGCAGCTTGGTACAGGGGCGGCCAGATACGCAGTATTTT
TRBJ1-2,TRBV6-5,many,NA,CASTPGWGYTF,TGTGCCAGCACCCCGGGGTGGGGCTACACCTTC
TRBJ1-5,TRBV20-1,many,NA,CSAGSDSNQPQHF,TGCAGTGCTGGGTCGGATAGCAATCAGCCCCAGCATTTT
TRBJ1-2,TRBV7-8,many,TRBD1,CASTPGGGGYTF,TGTGCCAGCACCCCAGGGGGGGGCGGCTACACCTTC
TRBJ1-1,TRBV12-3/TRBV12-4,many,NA,CASRKGQNTEAFF,TGTGCCAGCAGGAAAGGACAGAACACTGAAGCTTTCTTT
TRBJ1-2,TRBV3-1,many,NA,CASSLWTARNYGYTF,TGTGCCAGCAGCCTTTGGACAGCCCGGAACTATGGCTACACCTTC
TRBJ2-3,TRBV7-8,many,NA,CASSPPPDTQYF,TGTGCCAGCAGCCCCCCCCCAGATACGCAGTATTTT
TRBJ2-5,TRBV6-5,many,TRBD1,CASSYRKPNRGETQYF,TGTGCCAGCAGTTACCGAAAACCAAACAGGGGAGAGACCCAGTACTTC
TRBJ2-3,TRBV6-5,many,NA,CASSYTLLAGQRTDTQYF,TGTGCCAGCAGTTACACCCTTTTGGCAGGCCAACGCACAGATACGCAGTATTTT
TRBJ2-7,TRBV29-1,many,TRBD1,CSAAHQGAKPYEQYF,TGCAGCGCCGCGCACCAGGGGGCTAAACCCTACGAGCAGTACTTC
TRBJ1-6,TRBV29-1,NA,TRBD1,CSVGQGRDSPLHF,TGCAGCGTCGGACAGGGAAGGGATTCACCCCTCCACTTT
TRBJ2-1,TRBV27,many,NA,CASSLGQAWEQFF,TGTGCCAGCAGTTTAGGGCAGGCGTGGGAGCAGTTCTTC
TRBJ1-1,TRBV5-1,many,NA,CASSLEVVGTEAFF,TGCGCCAGCAGCTTGGAAGTGGTCGGGACTGAAGCTTTCTTT
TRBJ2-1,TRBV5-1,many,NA,CASSLWQGIYNEQFF,TGCGCCAGCAGCTTGTGGCAGGGAATTTACAATGAGCAGTTCTTC
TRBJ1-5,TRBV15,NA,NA,CATNSVGVGQPQNF,TGTGCCACCAATTCTGTGGGGGTAGGACAGCCCCAGAATTTT
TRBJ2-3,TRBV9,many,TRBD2,CASSVNPAGGGLTDTQYF,TGTGCCAGCAGCGTAAACCCCGCCGGGGGGGGTTTGACAGATACGCAGTATTTT
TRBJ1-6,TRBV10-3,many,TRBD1,CAIRSTGTGNSPLNF,TGTGCCATCAGATCGACCGGGACAGGGAATTCACCCCTCAACTTT
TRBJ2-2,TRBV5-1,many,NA,CASSTRRDSGELFF,TGCGCCAGCAGCACCCGGAGGGACTCCGGGGAGCTGTTTTTT
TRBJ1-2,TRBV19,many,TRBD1,CASSTIQGNYGYTF,TGTGCCAGTAGTACGATACAGGGGAACTATGGCTACACCTTC
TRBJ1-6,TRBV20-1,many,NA,CSAGDNNSPLHF,TGCAGTGCCGGGGACAATAATTCACCCCTCCACTTT
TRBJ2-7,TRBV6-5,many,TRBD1,CASRSTGVGLYEQYF,TGTGCCAGCAGATCCACAGGGGTAGGGCTCTACGAGCAGTACTTC
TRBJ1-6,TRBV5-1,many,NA,CASSPGGGGTYNSPLHF,TGCGCCAGCAGCCCCGGAGGTGGGGGCACCTATAATTCACCCCTCCACTTT
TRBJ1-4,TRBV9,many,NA,CASSGGGGEKLFF,TGTGCCAGCAGCGGAGGGGGGGGTGAAAAACTGTTTTTT
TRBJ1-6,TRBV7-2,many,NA,CASSLQRNSPLHF,TGTGCCAGCAGCTTACAACGGAATTCACCCCTCCACTTT